Listed below are T cell receptor beta chains from one sample, sequenced in a study of shared clonotypes between healthy human individuals. Sequencing was performed with immunoSEQ multiplex PCR; in TCRdb, only in-frame clones are kept and a portion is missing. There are around 2.1 million clones in the sample; just over 90% occur only once, and more than 1.5% lies in the top ten. Source material: naive CD8+ T cells from PBMCs. The source of these receptors is a young man in good health. Some clones in this sample may be carry-over from other donors' samples. Each CDR3 is given with its conserved first and last residue. Fields, in order: J gene, clone size, V gene, D gene, CDR3 protein, CDR3 DNA. The D gene is left open where the match is weak. Not all rows give a size; the values are once, few, many and, for expanded clones, a class.

j_call: TRBJ2-1; clone_size: NA; v_call: TRBV7-2; d_call: NA; cdr3_aa: CASSGRGARSYNEQFF; cdr3_nt: TGTGCCAGCAGCGGCAGGGGTGCTCGCTCCTACAATGAGCAGTTCTTC
j_call: TRBJ2-7; clone_size: NA; v_call: TRBV27; d_call: NA; cdr3_aa: CASSPSTGIHEQYF; cdr3_nt: TGTGCCAGCAGTCCCTCAACAGGGATCCACGAGCAGTACTTC
j_call: TRBJ1-1; clone_size: NA; v_call: TRBV19; d_call: NA; cdr3_aa: CASTLGGRTEAFF; cdr3_nt: TGTGCCAGTACCCTGGGGGGGAGGACTGAAGCTTTCTTT
j_call: TRBJ2-5; clone_size: NA; v_call: TRBV9; d_call: NA; cdr3_aa: CASSEGLAIQETQYF; cdr3_nt: TGTGCCAGCAGCGAGGGGCTTGCCATCCAAGAGACCCAGTACTTC
j_call: TRBJ2-7; clone_size: NA; v_call: TRBV27; d_call: NA; cdr3_aa: CASSPLLGSQGRRDEQYF; cdr3_nt: TGTGCCAGCAGCCCACTACTCGGATCCCAGGGACGAAGAGACGAGCAGTACTTC
j_call: TRBJ2-1; clone_size: NA; v_call: TRBV19; d_call: TRBD2; cdr3_aa: CASSIGLAGVSSYNEQFF; cdr3_nt: TGTGCCAGTAGTATCGGGCTAGCGGGAGTGTCCTCCTACAATGAGCAGTTCTTC
j_call: TRBJ2-7; clone_size: NA; v_call: TRBV6-1; d_call: NA; cdr3_aa: CASSEPGFGYEQYF; cdr3_nt: TGTGCCAGCAGTGAACCAGGGTTTGGCTACGAGCAGTACTTC
j_call: TRBJ2-7; clone_size: once; v_call: TRBV27; d_call: TRBD2; cdr3_aa: CASSLTLAATAYEQYF; cdr3_nt: TGTGCCAGCAGTTTAACCCTAGCGGCGACTGCCTACGAGCAGTACTTC
j_call: TRBJ2-5; clone_size: NA; v_call: TRBV7-9; d_call: TRBD2; cdr3_aa: CATTSGQETQYF; cdr3_nt: TGTGCCACGACTAGCGGGCAAGAGACCCAGTACTTC
j_call: TRBJ1-1; clone_size: NA; v_call: TRBV7-2; d_call: NA; cdr3_aa: CASSLGGSSGSFF; cdr3_nt: TGTGCCAGCAGCTTAGGGGGGAGCTCGGGATCTTTCTTT
j_call: TRBJ1-4; clone_size: NA; v_call: TRBV14; d_call: NA; cdr3_aa: CASSQDRAMDEKLFF; cdr3_nt: TGTGCCAGCAGCCAAGACAGGGCCATGGATGAAAAACTGTTTTTT